This T cell receptor (beta chain) came from a study of shared clonotypes between healthy human individuals. CD45RO negativity and positive selection for CCR7 defined naive CD8 cells, a population that excluded terminally differentiated effector memory CD45RA+ cells. Clones were read by immunoSEQ multiplex PCR, and TCRdb kept only the in-frame ones, dropping some. Of approximately 720,000 clones in the sample, 92% were seen once. Germline CDR1 reads PRHDT; CDR2 reads FYEKMQ (reference sequence). The CDR3 consists of 14 residues. Between the trimmed V and J ends, which lost 5 bases and 8 bases, there was a span of 16 bases.

Material: naive CD8+ T cells sorted from blood. V gene TRBV13 combines with J gene TRBJ1-5, with D unresolved. The clonotype comes from a man aged 25-45 years in good health. The CDR3 sequence is CASSTGGRREPQHF. The CDR3 nucleotides read TGTGCCAGCAGCACCGGCGGCCGCCGCGAGCCCCAGCATTTT.